Detailed here is one T cell receptor beta chain. Its antigen remains unidentified. Data came from immunoSEQ multiplex PCR; TCRdb stores just in-frame clones and leaves some out. The sample lists roughly 56,000 clones, roughly 91% occurring once. These data come from a study of PD-1 blockade in classical Hodgkin lymphoma. Study-level information: Nivolumab was given intravenously to patients at 3 mg/kg every 2 weeks.

The CDR3 contains 12 residues. Germline loops: CDR1 MDHEN, CDR2 SYDVKM. V lost 7 bases and J lost 9, with 16 bases in between. Findings and limits, study-wide: TCR diversity at baseline was reported to be reduced in newly diagnosed patients relative to healthy donors. A significant rise in TCR diversity by C4D1 was seen for CD4+ but not CD8+ cells. The baseline diversity of complete responders showed similarity to that of newly diagnosed patients.

Relapses following autologous stem cell transplantation were seen in all patients, with brentuximab vedotin exposure varying. The receptor comes from a human donor with classical Hodgkin lymphoma. The sequenced sample was peripheral blood mononuclear cells (PBMCs), obtained before the second cycle of nivolumab. This sequence joins TRBV28 and TRBJ2-7; maybe TRBD2 (6 bases). The CDR3 reads CASTSPGTLQYF. The DNA of the CDR3 is TGTGCCAGCACCTCACCCGGGACTTTGCAGTACTTC.